The subject of this entry is one TCR beta chain. The sample holds a few counts of this clonotype. Its antigen is currently not known. Base-call qualities are not available, and no considerably larger clone is one nucleotide away. The entry originates in a study of T cells in Graves' hyperthyroidism and ophthalmopathy (dated by TCRdb to about 2019). Background for the entire study: Peripheral blood samples were taken at the time of initial diagnosis, prior to any treatment. An independent validation cohort of 18 to 20 hyperthyroidism patients and roughly 16 patients who later progressed to ophthalmopathy tested prospective prediction of ophthalmopathy. The 100 discovery patients were randomly divided into training and test sets at a 7:3 ratio. The paper describes TCR Vbeta CDR3 sequencing of 140 or so peripheral blood samples, made up of around 41 ophthalmopathy patients, 70 to 80 hyperthyroidism patients and roughly 17 progressor patients. After sampling, hyperthyroidism patients received methimazole starting at 30 mg daily, and ophthalmopathy patients received high-dose intravenous methylprednisolone. In addition, the study compared T-cell repertoires in thyroid tissue and in blood from roughly 6 Graves' hyperthyroidism patients. TCR V-J signatures able to tell the groups apart were searched for in a discovery cohort of 95 to 100 patients, of whom over 40 had Graves' ophthalmopathy and around 58 had stable Graves' hyperthyroidism.

The TCR beta CDR3 regions were amplified from RNA transcripts. A first-round RT-PCR of the TCR CDR3 used the HTBI primer set with the Qiagen OneStep RT-PCR kit. Libraries were constructed in a second round of multiplex PCR, after which size selection and purification were carried out. Libraries were sequenced paired-end with 100 bp reads on an Illumina HiSeq2000. The study's processing was this. SOAPnuke was used to process the raw data, with reads discarded if the reads contained adapters or uncalled bases, had a mean Phred below 15, or lacked an exact constant-primer or identifier match. High-quality paired reads were merged with COPE v1.2.5, and unique nucleotide sequences were defined as clonotypes. MiTCR v1.1 was used to align the clonotypes against IMGT TRBV, TRBD and TRBJ reference segments. The analysis included only V-J combinations with a frequency above 0.0001, which together covered 98% to 99.2% of the repertoires. A TCS score was defined as the ratio between F50 (clonal expansion) and ExV (chaos), using BLOSUM62-based TCRdist between CDR3 peptides within each V-J. Welch's t-statistics and random forest reduced around 550 V-J features to 13, which were used in a naive Bayes classifier (R e1071). The public sequencing data were trimmed at Q25 with fastp and processed into clonotypes with MiXCR by TCRdb, which kept only in-frame beta chains. Identical CDR3 protein sequences are pooled into one entry, listed with their most common genes and DNA. The V and J calls follow TCRdb's processing rather than the paper's. This sample lists some 510,000 distinct CDR3 sequences; about a fifth were detected once. The top ten clones comprise less than 30% of the sample.

Germline trimming: 0 bases from V, 7 bases from J; junction bases outside gene matches: 4. The germline V gene supplies CDR1 MNHEY and CDR2 SVGAGI. The CDR3 has 14 amino acids, counting the end cysteine and phenylalanine. Only the CDR3 DNA is retained, 42 bases long and in frame from the first base. Stable Graves' hyperthyroidism was defined as the absence of progression to ophthalmopathy over 18 months of follow-up. Hyperthyroidism patients were aged 18 to 65 years and newly diagnosed, with disease duration of less than 2 months. The study excluded patients with uncontrolled infections, other autoimmune diseases, pregnancy or lactation. Diagnoses were established on the basis of clinical symptoms, serum thyroxine and TRAb, thyroid ultrasound, and orbital computed tomography. Ficoll-Paque density gradient centrifugation was used to isolate PBMCs from 8 to 10 ml of fresh peripheral blood. Trizol reagent was used to extract total RNA, and RNA quality was then checked on an Agilent 2100 Bioanalyzer.

What the study reported, not specific to this receptor: No statistical method was used to fix the sample size in advance, and group allocation was not hidden from the investigators. In validation, the model predicted progression to ophthalmopathy with over 65% sensitivity and about 72% specificity, a median of roughly seven months before onset. A model built on a 13 V-J signature distinguished ophthalmopathy from stable hyperthyroidism, reaching around 88% sensitivity and about 81% specificity in cross-validation and 80%/75% in testing. Most expanded thyroid clonotypes (frequency above 0.001) were also detected in blood, suggesting blood repertoires may reflect thyroid immune responses.

The receptor comes from a man aged 18 to 29 with Graves' hyperthyroidism. Material: blood. The chain was built from TRBV6-5 and TRBJ1-1; TRBD1 lines up with 8 middle nucleotides. The DNA is as follows: TGTGCCAGCAGTTACTCACCTGGACAGGGTGAAGCTTTCTTT. Its protein reads: CASSYSPGQGEAFF.